Below, 27 T cell receptor beta chains from the same sample are listed, as sequenced in a study of blood T cell repertoires in COVID-19. Data came from immunoSEQ multiplex PCR; TCRdb stores just in-frame clones and leaves some out. The sample includes approximately 150,000 clones, 76% of them seen just once. Sequencing used peripheral blood. The receptors here all came from a man in his sixties with acute or convalescent COVID-19.

The chain carries TRBV11-3 and TRBJ2-1; no firm D call. The CDR3 has 13 residues. Germline lookup yields CDR1 SGHNT and CDR2 YENEEA. Deletions cut 4 bases from V and 4 bases from J, with 8 bases between. This CDR3 is CASSSLGYNEQFF. In nucleotides, the CDR3 is TGTGCCAGCAGCTCTCTAGGATACAATGAGCAGTTCTTC.

CDR3 DNA: TGCAGCGGTACACAGGGGGCGCGGTACGAGCAGTACTTC. Protein product: CSGTQGARYEQYF. The chain is built from TRBV29-1 and TRBJ2-7; 9 bases match TRBD1. CDR1 SQVTM and CDR2 ANQGSEA come from the germline V gene. The CDR3 is 13 residues long. Trimming at V came to 7 bases and at J to 4 bases, leaving 8 bases not matched to a gene.

This rearrangement joins TRBV5-1 to TRBJ2-1; tentatively, D is TRBD2 (5 bases). The CDR3 sequence is 14 residues long. Germline values: CDR1 SGHRS, CDR2 YFSETQ. Between the trimmed V and J ends, which lost 4 bases and 7 bases, there was a span of 15 bases. The CDR3 nucleotides read TGCGCCAGCAGCGCGGACTCCCGTGGGAATGAGCAGTTCTTC. The encoded protein is CASSADSRGNEQFF.

The chain combines TRBV28 with TRBJ2-1; the D is unclear. The CDR3 totals 12 residues. Trimming removed 1 base at V and 12 bases at J, with 10 bases between. Germline loops: CDR1 MDHEN, CDR2 SYDVKM. The CDR3 reads CASSLSTFGQFF. The CDR3 coding sequence is TGTGCCAGCAGTTTATCAACTTTCGGGCAGTTCTTC.

The rearrangement uses TRBV11-1 and TRBJ2-7; D is possibly TRBD2 (6 bases). Per germline, CDR1 SGHAT and CDR2 FQDESV (reference sequence). The CDR3 consists of 14 residues. Trimming pared 3 bases from V and 0 bases from J, leaving 9 bases between. The CDR3: CASSLGRGSYEQYF. The CDR3 nucleotides read TGTGCCAGCAGCTTGGGGCGGGGCTCCTACGAGCAGTACTTC.

V gene TRBV4-1 combines with J gene TRBJ1-3; TRBD1 might be the D (6 bases). The CDR3 runs 15 residues. CDR1 MGHRA and CDR2 YSYEKL come from the germline V gene. Trimming took off 0 bases at V and 3 bases at J, with 9 bases between the two ends. The CDR3 DNA is TGCGCCAGCAGCCAAGACAGGGGTGGTGGAAACACCATATATTTT. Translation: CASSQDRGGGNTIYF.

The V and J genes are TRBV5-1 and TRBJ2-2; 7 bases map to TRBD1. The CDR3 extends over 16 amino acids. The ends lost 1 base at V and 2 bases at J; junction bases unmatched: 5. Germline V CDR1 and CDR2: SGHRS, YFSETQ. Written as DNA, the CDR3 is TGCGCCAGCAGCTTGCAAGGGGGCGCAAACACCGGGGAGCTGTTTTTT. This gives the protein CASSLQGGANTGELFF.

This clone was seen more than once but under ten times. The genes are TRBV2 and TRBJ1-2, with TRBD1 identical over 7 bases. Losses at the gene ends were 10 bases for V and 5 bases for J; bases not matched to a gene: 13. CDR3 length: 14 residues. The V gene's germline CDR1 is SNHLY and CDR2 FYNNEI. The CDR3 DNA follows: TGTGCCACCGCACCTGGACAGGCGCAGTATGGCTACACCTTC. This encodes CATAPGQAQYGYTF.

The chain uses TRBV5-6 and TRBJ1-1, with D possibly TRBD1 on 6 matching bases. The CDR3 extends over 14 amino acids. Per the germline V gene, CDR1 is SGHDT and CDR2 is YYEEEE. The V gene lost 6 bases and the J gene lost 1 base, with 13 bases spanning the gap. This chain's CDR3 is CASTQQGWNTEAFF. In DNA, the CDR3 is TGTGCCAGCACACAACAGGGATGGAACACTGAAGCTTTCTTT.

The rearrangement links TRBV7-2 to TRBJ2-7; tentative D call: TRBD2 (6 bases). Per germline, CDR1 SGHTA and CDR2 FQGNSA. Trimming took 4 bases from V and 1 from J, leaving 8 bases between them. The CDR3 extends over 13 amino acids. The CDR3 DNA sequence: TGTGCCAGCAGCTCGACTAGATCCTACGAGCAGTACTTC. Translated, it gives CASSSTRSYEQYF.

The rearrangement uses TRBV15 and TRBJ2-5; TRBD1 matches 10 bases. Germline V CDR1 and CDR2: LNHNV, YYDKDF (reference sequence). Trimming removed 4 bases from V and 5 bases from J; junction bases left unmatched: 7. The CDR3 spans 15 residues. The DNA of the CDR3 is TGTGCCACCAGCAAGACAGGGGGCGGGCGGGAGACCCAGTACTTC. It encodes CATSKTGGGRETQYF.

V usage is TRBV5-1 and J usage is TRBJ2-3, with 8 bases aligning to TRBD1. V dropped 3 bases and J dropped 5; count of bases not matched to a gene: 5. Looked up from germline, CDR1 is SGHRS and CDR2 is YFSETQ. The CDR3 spans 14 residues. The DNA for the CDR3 is TGCGCCAGCAGCTATCAGGGGGCTGGAGATACGCAGTATTTT. This encodes CASSYQGAGDTQYF.

This chain uses TRBV9 with TRBJ1-4; D might be TRBD1 (5 bases). The V end was cut by 3 bases, the J end by 5 bases, with 14 bases between. The CDR3 consists of 15 residues. Germline V gene data show CDR1 as SGDLS and CDR2 as YYNGEE. DNA of the CDR3: TGTGCCAGCAGCGCTCGACAGAACCGAAATGAAAAACTGTTTTTT. This sequence encodes CASSARQNRNEKLFF. Full variable domain (outside the CDR3, taken from reference TRBV9 and TRBJ1-4): DSGVTQTPKHLITATGQRVTLRCSPRSGDLSVYWYQQSLDQGLQFLIQYYNGEERAKGNILERFSAQQFPDLHSELNLSSLELGDSALYFCASSARQNRNEKLFFGSGTQLSVL.

The chain carries TRBV4-2 and TRBJ2-3; 7 bases are shared with TRBD1. Germline loops: CDR1 LGHNA, CDR2 YNFKEQ. The CDR3 runs to 13 residues. After removal of 4 bases from V and 4 bases from J, the junction contained 2 bases not matched to a gene. The CDR3 nucleotides read TGTGCCAGCAGCCGCCAGGGGGCAGATACGCAGTATTTT. This translates into CASSRQGADTQYF.

This chain uses TRBV19 with TRBJ2-7; 9 bases match TRBD1. The length of the CDR3 is 14 residues. The V gene end was trimmed by 6 bases and the J gene end by 4 bases; junction bases not matched to a gene: 7. Germline V gene sequence: CDR1 LNHDA, CDR2 SQIVND (reference sequence). The CDR3 sequence is CASSRTGTGYEQYF. The CDR3 coding sequence is TGTGCCAGTAGCCGAACCGGGACAGGGTACGAGCAGTACTTC.

The J gene is TRBJ2-1, the V gene TRBV12-3 or TRBV12-4, with 7 bases matching TRBD2. The CDR3 is 12 amino acids. V shed 7 bases and J 10 bases; nucleotides not matched to a gene: 7. The CDR3 sequence: CASTSWRGEQFF. CDR3 DNA: TGTGCCAGCACTTCTTGGCGGGGGGAGCAGTTCTTC.

The chain is built from TRBV11-2 and TRBJ2-2, with 10 positions matching TRBD2. Trimming removed 4 bases from V and 7 bases from J; junction bases left unmatched: 6. The length of the CDR3 is 15 residues. Germline CDR1 and CDR2: SGHAT and FQNNGV. The CDR3: CASSSGRLAGGELFF. CDR3 nucleotide sequence: TGTGCCAGCAGCTCCGGAAGACTAGCGGGCGGGGAGCTGTTTTTT.

This clone was seen only a few times. The chain uses TRBV6-6 and TRBJ2-7; maybe TRBD1 (5 bases). Germline V CDR1 and CDR2: MNHNY, SVGAGI (reference sequence). This CDR3 has 14 residues. V dropped 2 bases and J dropped 2 bases, with 10 bases sitting between them. The CDR3 DNA is TGTGCCAGCAGTTACCTAGGGGCCCCCTACGAGCAGTACTTC. This codes for CASSYLGAPYEQYF.

CDR3 bases: TGTGCCAGCAGTTTACTAGCGGGAGGGCTCTCGTACTTC. It is translated as CASSLLAGGLSYF. V and J are TRBV27 and TRBJ2-7; 12 nucleotides align to TRBD2. The junction had 5 bases not matched to a gene; V was cut back by 2 bases and J by 12 bases. Germline V gene sequence: CDR1 MNHEY, CDR2 SMNVEV (reference sequence). The CDR3 sequence is 13 residues long.

This chain joins TRBV12-3 or TRBV12-4 and TRBJ2-7; 7 nucleotides match TRBD1. The V segment lost 2 bases and the J segment 8 bases; nucleotides outside the gene matches: 6. CDR3 length: 13 amino acids. CDR3 sequence: CASSLRTGEQQYF. The CDR3 DNA is TGTGCCAGCAGTTTACGTACAGGGGAACAGCAGTACTTC.

The chain links TRBV28 to TRBJ1-2, with D unclear. Germline V CDR1 and CDR2: MDHEN, SYDVKM. Trimming stripped 7 bases from V and 8 bases from J, with 17 bases between. CDR3 length: 13 amino acids. CDR3 DNA sequence: TGTGCCAGCACCTCAAGTCCGCTGAGAGGCTACACCTTC. Its translation: CASTSSPLRGYTF.

The rearrangement joins TRBV10-2 to TRBJ2-1, with 7 bases fitting TRBD2. After removal of 6 bases from V and 1 base from J, the junction contained 6 bases not matched to a gene. The CDR3 has 15 amino acids. CDR1 is WSHSY and CDR2 is SAAADI in the germline V gene. For the CDR3, the DNA is TGCGCCAGCAGACTAAGCGGGACTTCCTACAATGAGCAGTTCTTC. It specifies CASRLSGTSYNEQFF.

The chain combines TRBV5-1 with TRBJ2-3, with D maybe TRBD2 (5 bases). Trimming took off 0 bases at V and 0 bases at J, with 8 bases between the two ends. Germline CDR1 SGHRS, CDR2 YFSETQ. CDR3 length: 15 amino acids. DNA of the CDR3: TGCGCCAGCAGCTTGGCCGGAGGTAGCACAGATACGCAGTATTTT. Residues: CASSLAGGSTDTQYF.

This clone came up once. The chain links TRBV5-8 to TRBJ1-1, with D unclear. This CDR3 is built from 16 residues. CDR1 and CDR2 (germline): SGHTS, YDEGEE. V gave up 3 bases and J gave up 4 bases, with 19 bases separating them. The CDR3 loop reads CASSSHLGFSGTEAFF. DNA for the CDR3: TGTGCCAGCAGCTCTCATCTGGGGTTCAGCGGCACTGAAGCTTTCTTT.

V is TRBV5-8 and J is TRBJ2-7, with D possibly matching TRBD2 (5 bases). Germline-derived CDR1 and CDR2 are SGHTS and YDEGEE. Deletions cut 4 bases from V and 3 bases from J, with 14 bases between. The CDR3 has 14 amino acids. CDR3 bases: TGTGCCAGCAGCGGGCCGGGGTCCAACTACGAGCAGTACTTC. This translates into CASSGPGSNYEQYF.

The chain joins TRBV7-3 to TRBJ2-7, with 7 bases fitting TRBD1. Germline CDR1 is SGHTA and CDR2 is FQGTGA. CDR3 length: 14 residues. Trimming took 5 bases from V and 2 from J; bases not matched to a gene: 6. CDR3 coding DNA: TGTGCCAGCAGCCGGTCCGGGACAGCCTACGAGCAGTACTTC. Translation: CASSRSGTAYEQYF. Looking up the rest from reference TRBV7-3 and TRBJ2-7 gives the full variable domain: GAGVSQTPSNKVTEKGKYVELRCDPISGHTALYWYRQSLGQGPEFLIYFQGTGAADDSGLPNDRFFAVRPEGSVSTLKIQRTERGDSAVYLCASSRSGTAYEQYFGPGTRLTVT.

The table lists this clone with a count of one. The chain uses TRBV5-6 and TRBJ2-1; 13 bases line up with TRBD2. V shed 4 bases, J shed 7 bases, and the junction held 11 bases outside the gene matches. Germline CDR1 reads SGHDT; CDR2 reads YYEEEE. This CDR3 has 17 residues. CDR3 in amino acids: CASSRALTSGRINEQFF. Written as DNA, the CDR3 is TGTGCCAGCAGCCGGGCCCTGACTAGCGGGAGGATAAATGAGCAGTTCTTC. The full variable domain, completed using reference TRBV5-6 and TRBJ2-1, is DAGVTQSPTHLIKTRGQQVTLRCSPKSGHDTVSWYQQALGQGPQFIFQYYEEEERQRGNFPDRFSGHQFPNYSSELNVNALLLGDSALYLCASSRALTSGRINEQFFGPGTRLTVL.